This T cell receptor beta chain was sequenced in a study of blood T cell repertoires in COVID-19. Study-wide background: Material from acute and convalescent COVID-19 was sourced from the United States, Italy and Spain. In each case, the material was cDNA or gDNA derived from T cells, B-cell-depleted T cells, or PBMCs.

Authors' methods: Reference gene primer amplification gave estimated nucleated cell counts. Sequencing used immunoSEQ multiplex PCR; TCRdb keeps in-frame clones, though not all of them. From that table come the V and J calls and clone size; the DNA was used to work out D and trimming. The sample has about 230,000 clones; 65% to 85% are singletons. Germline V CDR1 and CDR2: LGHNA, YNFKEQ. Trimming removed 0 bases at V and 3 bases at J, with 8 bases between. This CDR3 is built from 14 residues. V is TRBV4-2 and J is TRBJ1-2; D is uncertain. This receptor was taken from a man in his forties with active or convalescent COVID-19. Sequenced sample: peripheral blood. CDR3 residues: CASSQEPRDYGYTF. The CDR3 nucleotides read TGTGCCAGCAGCCAAGAGCCACGGGACTATGGCTACACCTTC.